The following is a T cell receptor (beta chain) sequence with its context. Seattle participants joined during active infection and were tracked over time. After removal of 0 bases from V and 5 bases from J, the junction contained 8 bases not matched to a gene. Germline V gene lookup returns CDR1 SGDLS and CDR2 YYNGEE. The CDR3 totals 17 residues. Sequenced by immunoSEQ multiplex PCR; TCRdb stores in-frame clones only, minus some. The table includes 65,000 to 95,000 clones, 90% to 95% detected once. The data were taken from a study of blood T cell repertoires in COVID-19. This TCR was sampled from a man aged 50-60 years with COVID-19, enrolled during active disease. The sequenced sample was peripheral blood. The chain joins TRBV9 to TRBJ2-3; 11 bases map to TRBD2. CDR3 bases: TGTGCCAGCAGCGTAGGGCTAGCGGGAGGAGGGGGAGATACGCAGTATTTT. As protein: CASSVGLAGGGGDTQYF.